One sample yielded the 26 T cell receptor beta chains listed below, sequenced in a study of blood T cell repertoires in COVID-19. This table comes from immunoSEQ multiplex PCR, and its TCRdb copy is limited to in-frame clones, with some not included. The table records some 150,000 clones, approximately 90% of them present only once. The specimen was peripheral blood. These receptors all come from a man aged 18 to 30 with active or convalescent COVID-19.

The V gene is TRBV6-5, the J gene TRBJ2-2; TRBD2 aligns across 9 bases. J gave up 6 bases and V 8 bases, and 4 bases lay outside the gene matches. The CDR3 has 13 amino acids. Germline-derived CDR1 and CDR2 are MNHEY and SVGAGI. CDR3 DNA: TGTGCCAGCGGCCTAGCGGGGTCCGGGGAGCTGTTTTTT. It codes for CASGLAGSGELFF.

This clone was seen a handful of times. The genes are TRBV2 and TRBJ1-2, with D unclear. Per the germline V gene, CDR1 is SNHLY and CDR2 is FYNNEI. V shed 5 bases and J shed 5 bases, with 12 bases lying between them. The CDR3 extends over 13 amino acids. The CDR3 here is CASSREPSYGYTF. CDR3 coding DNA: TGTGCCAGCAGTCGGGAGCCTAGTTATGGCTACACCTTC. The full variable domain, rest sourced from reference TRBV2 and TRBJ1-2, is EPEVTQTPSHQVTQMGQEVILRCVPISNHLYFYWYRQILGQKVEFLVSFYNNEISEKSEIFDDQFSVERPDGSNFTLKIRSTKLEDSAMYFCASSREPSYGYTFGSGTRLTVV.

In its sample, this clone was seen a few times. J is TRBJ2-7 and V is TRBV7-3, with D maybe TRBD2 (6 bases). The germline V and J ends were trimmed by 3 bases and 6 bases, with 12 bases remaining between them. CDR3 size: 13 residues. Per the germline V gene, CDR1 is SGHTA and CDR2 is FQGTGA. This chain's CDR3 is CASSLSQGGEQYF. Here the CDR3 DNA reads TGTGCCAGCAGCTTGAGTCAGGGAGGCGAGCAGTACTTC. Variable domain in full (rest from reference TRBV7-3 and TRBJ2-7): GAGVSQTPSNKVTEKGKYVELRCDPISGHTALYWYRQSLGQGPEFLIYFQGTGAADDSGLPNDRFFAVRPEGSVSTLKIQRTERGDSAVYLCASSLSQGGEQYFGPGTRLTVT.

The chain carries TRBV7-9 and TRBJ1-2, with TRBD1 as a possible D gene (5 bases). Trimming stripped 5 bases from V and 6 bases from J, with 13 bases between. Germline CDR1 SEHNR, CDR2 FQNEAQ (reference sequence). The CDR3 contains 13 residues. CDR3 in amino acids: CASSPQDSDGYTF. The CDR3 DNA follows: TGTGCCAGCAGCCCACAAGACAGCGATGGCTACACCTTC.

This sequence joins TRBV5-5 and TRBJ2-1; D is uncertain. The CDR3 loop spans 15 amino acids. Trimming left V 2 bases short and J 0 bases short, with 9 bases between. Germline V gene data show CDR1 as SGHKS and CDR2 as YYEKEE (reference sequence). CDR3 region: CASSLNPGSYNEQFF. In nucleotides, the CDR3 is TGTGCCAGCAGCTTAAACCCAGGCTCCTACAATGAGCAGTTCTTC.

This chain joins TRBV19 and TRBJ1-2; perhaps TRBD1 as D (5 bases). In germline, CDR1 is LNHDA, CDR2 SQIVND (reference sequence). The length of the CDR3 is 14 residues. V shed 5 bases and J shed 3 bases, with 13 bases lying between them. The CDR3 protein is CASSADKGYYGYTF. The CDR3 nucleotides are TGTGCCAGTAGTGCAGACAAGGGGTACTATGGCTACACCTTC.

The rearrangement joins TRBV6-5 to TRBJ1-1; 9 nucleotides match TRBD1. The CDR3 extends over 13 amino acids. The germline V gene has CDR1 MNHEY and CDR2 SVGAGI. Trimming at V came to 7 bases and at J to 4 bases, leaving 4 bases not matched to a gene. CDR3 residues: CASIEQGATEAFF. As DNA, the CDR3 is TGTGCCAGCATCGAACAGGGGGCCACTGAAGCTTTCTTT.

The chain uses TRBV5-1 and TRBJ2-2, with D possibly TRBD2 on 6 matching bases. Germline V lookup: CDR1 SGHRS, CDR2 YFSETQ. V was trimmed by 7 bases and J by 4 bases, leaving 17 bases between them. The CDR3 covers 15 residues. This CDR3 is CASLALEGGTGELFF. The CDR3 coding sequence is TGCGCCAGCCTTGCTCTGGAGGGAGGCACCGGGGAGCTGTTTTTT.

This rearrangement joins TRBV28 to TRBJ1-2; TRBD1 is a possible D gene (6 bases). Trimming cost V 5 bases and J 2 bases, with 12 bases left between them. CDR3 size: 14 residues. The V gene's germline CDR1 is MDHEN and CDR2 SYDVKM. The CDR3 reads CASSPGGRNYGYTF. DNA of the CDR3: TGTGCCAGCAGTCCCGGGGGGCGAAACTATGGCTACACCTTC.

V usage is TRBV24-1 and J usage is TRBJ2-2; D may be TRBD1 (6 bases). Trimming removed 2 bases at V and 2 bases at J, with 11 bases between. This CDR3 has 16 amino acids. Germline loops: CDR1 KGHDR, CDR2 SFDVKD. The CDR3 coding sequence is TGTGCCACCAGTGATTGGCAGGGGTTTAACACCGGGGAGCTGTTTTTT. Translation gives CATSDWQGFNTGELFF.

This chain links TRBV7-2 with TRBJ2-1; 9 bases agree with TRBD2. This CDR3 contains 16 residues. With 5 bases clipped from V and 4 bases from J, the junction kept 9 bases outside the gene matches. CDR1 is SGHTA, CDR2 FQGNSA, per germline. In DNA form, the CDR3 reads TGTGCCAGCAGCAGTGGAGCGGCGGGGGGGTACAATGAGCAGTTCTTC. Translation: CASSSGAAGGYNEQFF. Based on the CDR3 plus reference TRBV7-2 and TRBJ2-1, the full variable domain is GAGVSQSPSNKVTEKGKDVELRCDPISGHTALYWYRQSLGQGLEFLIYFQGNSAPDKSGLPSDRFSAERTGGSVSTLTIQRTQQEDSAVYLCASSSGAAGGYNEQFFGPGTRLTVL.

The V and J genes are TRBV11-2 and TRBJ2-1, with D possibly matching TRBD2 (7 bases). CDR1 SGHAT and CDR2 FQNNGV come from the germline V gene. Trimming stripped 4 bases from V and 9 bases from J, with 19 bases between. This CDR3 region has 15 residues. CDR3 protein: CASSSIRGAGPEQFF. The CDR3 DNA follows: TGTGCCAGCAGCTCCATCCGGGGGGCGGGCCCTGAGCAGTTCTTC.

The chain links TRBV2 to TRBJ1-6, with unresolved D. Trimming pared 1 base from V and 12 bases from J, leaving 7 bases between. CDR3 length: 12 residues. The germline V gene encodes CDR1 SNHLY and CDR2 FYNNEI. In nucleotides, the CDR3 is TGTGCCAGCAGTGAAGGCGGGGAACCCCTCCACTTT. Its translation is CASSEGGEPLHF.

This chain links TRBV5-8 with TRBJ1-4, with D maybe TRBD1 (6 bases). In germline, CDR1 is SGHTS, CDR2 YDEGEE. The V end lost 6 bases, the J end lost 6 bases, and 18 bases lay between the germline ends. This CDR3 has 15 amino acids. The CDR3 here is CASIKERGQDEKLFF. The CDR3 DNA is TGTGCCAGCATTAAGGAGCGGGGGCAGGATGAAAAACTGTTTTTT. Looking up the rest from reference TRBV5-8 and TRBJ1-4 gives the full variable domain: EAGVTQSPTHLIKTRGQQATLRCSPISGHTSVYWYQQALGLGLQFLLWYDEGEERNRGNFPPRFSGRQFPNYSSELNVNALELEDSALYLCASIKERGQDEKLFFGSGTQLSVL.

The chain links TRBV4-1 to TRBJ2-1; TRBD2 aligns across 9 bases. Unmatched junction bases numbered 8, after V lost 5 bases and J lost 0 bases. The germline gives CDR1 MGHRA, CDR2 YSYEKL. The CDR3 totals 17 residues. The CDR3 loop reads CASSYTIAGASYNEQFF. CDR3 sequence (DNA): TGCGCCAGCAGCTATACCATAGCGGGGGCCTCCTACAATGAGCAGTTCTTC.

The V gene is TRBV15, the J gene TRBJ2-5; weak D call: TRBD1 (6 bases). Trimming took 9 bases from V and 1 from J, leaving 12 bases between them. The CDR3 runs 13 residues. Germline CDR1 is LNHNV and CDR2 is YYDKDF (reference sequence). The CDR3 DNA sequence: TGTGCCACTACCAGGGGTCCCCAAGAGACCCAGTACTTC. Its translation is CATTRGPQETQYF.

This clone was detected a few times. The J gene is TRBJ1-6, the V gene TRBV30, with TRBD1 as a possible D gene (5 bases). The CDR3 has 12 amino acids. Per the germline V gene, CDR1 is GTSNPN and CDR2 is SVGIG (reference sequence). Trimming stripped 4 bases from V and 8 bases from J, with 9 bases between. The CDR3 protein is CAWKGEDSPLHF. The CDR3 DNA is TGTGCCTGGAAAGGGGAGGATTCACCCCTCCACTTT.

The sample holds a few counts of this clone. The rearrangement links TRBV6-1 to TRBJ2-1, with D possibly matching TRBD1 (7 bases). The CDR3 has 13 residues. Deletions cut 9 bases from V and 8 bases from J, with 17 bases between. Germline loops: CDR1 MNHNS, CDR2 SASEGT. CDR3 protein: CASGGTVEDEQFF. Written as DNA, the CDR3 is TGTGCCAGTGGCGGGACAGTAGAAGATGAGCAGTTCTTC.

The chain carries TRBV5-1 and TRBJ1-6; possible D gene TRBD1, 5 bases. The CDR3 contains 15 residues. Trimming cost V 0 bases and J 9 bases, with 13 bases left between them. CDR1 and CDR2 (germline): SGHRS, YFSETQ. The CDR3 DNA is TGCGCCAGCAGCTTGGATGGGACTGCCGCTTCACCCCTCCACTTT. This codes for CASSLDGTAASPLHF.

This chain joins TRBV5-4 and TRBJ1-3; D ambiguous. Germline assignment: CDR1 SGHNT and CDR2 YYREEE (reference sequence). The CDR3 spans 16 residues. Trimming took off 4 bases at V and 2 bases at J, with 16 bases between the two ends. For the CDR3, the DNA is TGTGCCAGCAGCCTTCCACCCGGGAGCACTGGAAACACCATATATTTT. It codes for CASSLPPGSTGNTIYF.

The rearrangement uses TRBV27 and TRBJ2-1; no clear D gene. Germline V gene sequence: CDR1 MNHEY, CDR2 SMNVEV (reference sequence). CDR3 length: 13 amino acids. Between the trimmed V and J ends, which lost 8 bases and 7 bases, there was a span of 15 bases. DNA for the CDR3: TGTGCCAGCTCTTCGTGGAGAGAGAATGAGCAGTTCTTC. Translated: CASSSWRENEQFF.

The chain links TRBV29-1 to TRBJ2-3; D gene uncertain. Germline CDR1 SQVTM, CDR2 ANQGSEA. V gave up 6 bases and J gave up 2 bases, with 9 bases separating them. The CDR3 loop spans 12 amino acids. The DNA of the CDR3 is TGCAGCGTACGAGCGACCACAGATACGCAGTATTTT. It is translated as CSVRATTDTQYF.

The chain is built from TRBV11-2 and TRBJ1-1; D ambiguous. CDR3 length equals 13 residues. Germline CDR1 reads SGHAT; CDR2 reads FQNNGV. Trimming removed 5 bases at V and 2 bases at J, with 9 bases between. As DNA, the CDR3 is TGTGCCAGCAGCCCTCAGGATAACACTGAAGCTTTCTTT. Protein: CASSPQDNTEAFF.

This sequence joins TRBV4-2 and TRBJ1-5; D call uncertain. The CDR3 consists of 15 residues. V dropped 0 bases and J dropped 6 bases, with 12 bases sitting between them. The germline CDR1 and CDR2 sequences are LGHNA and YNFKEQ. CDR3 sequence reads: CASSQEPPGVQPQHF. CDR3 DNA: TGTGCCAGCAGCCAAGAGCCCCCAGGTGTTCAGCCCCAGCATTTT.

This clone is a singleton in its sample. The chain combines TRBV24-1 with TRBJ2-7; the D is unclear. The CDR3 consists of 16 residues. V lost 4 bases to trimming and J lost 0 bases, with 15 bases between them. The V gene's germline CDR1 is KGHDR and CDR2 SFDVKD. The CDR3 region has the DNA TGTGCCACCAGTGAAAGAGTGCCTAGGAGCTCCTACGAGCAGTACGTC. Amino acid sequence: CATSERVPRSSYEQYV.

This clone was seen a few times. V is TRBV28 and J is TRBJ2-7, with D unresolved. The CDR3 extends over 14 amino acids. Trimming pared 5 bases from V and 2 bases from J, leaving 13 bases between. CDR1 and CDR2 (germline): MDHEN, SYDVKM. CDR3 coding DNA: TGTGCCAGCAGTCCTCACAGCTCACCCTACGAGCAGTACGTC. Translation: CASSPHSSPYEQYV.